One sample yielded the 12 T cell receptor beta chains listed below, sequenced in a study of T cells in Graves' hyperthyroidism and ophthalmopathy. Amplification yielded TCR beta CDR3 regions, with RNA transcripts as the source. A set of HTBI primers served as the primers for a first-round RT-PCR of the TCR CDR3. TCRdb re-called the multiplex PCR reads through MiXCR, storing one row per CDR3 protein. The sample consists of some 530,000 distinct CDR3 sequences, approximately 22% of them appearing once. The material sequenced was blood. These receptors were taken from a woman between 65 and 79 years old with Graves' ophthalmopathy.

As for this clonotype: Relative to the germline gene, one junction end is altered; a read error may explain this. The chain recombines TRBV11-2 with TRBJ1-2; possible D gene TRBD1, 5 bases. In germline, CDR1 is SGHAT, CDR2 FQNNGV. This CDR3 spans 15 amino acids. As DNA, the CDR3 is TGTGCCAGCAGCTTACTCTCACGGGGGTCCTATGGCCACACCTTC. Protein sequence: CASSLLSRGSYGHTF.

V usage is TRBV11-2 and J usage is TRBJ2-2; 7 bases agree with TRBD2. CDR1 and CDR2 from the germline V gene are SGHAT and FQNNGV. Germline trimming cut 2 bases from V and 5 bases from J; bases unmatched to any gene: 5. The CDR3 is 15 residues long. The CDR3, as DNA: TGTGCCAGCAGCTTAACGGGAGGTGGAACCGGGGAGCTGTTTTTT. Amino acids: CASSLTGGGTGELFF.

In regard to this clonotype: Since a much larger clone is just one base distant, this may be a read error. The chain is built from TRBV20-1 and TRBJ2-5; D is unclear. The length of the CDR3 is 12 residues. The ends were cut back, 3 bases at V and 2 bases at J, with 7 bases in the middle. Germline V CDR1 and CDR2: DFQATT, SNEGSKA (reference sequence). The CDR3 DNA reads as TGCAGTGCTAGCAGCTGGCAAGAGACCCAGTACTTC. Translated: CSASSWQETQYF.

The chain is built from TRBV27 and TRBJ1-6; no clear D. The CDR3 has 13 residues. From germline, CDR1 is MNHEY and CDR2 SMNVEV (reference sequence). Trimming removed 9 bases at V and 9 bases at J, with 15 bases between. The CDR3, as DNA: TGTGCCAGTCCAGATGTTGTGGTTTCACCCCTCCACTTT. Translation: CASPDVVVSPLHF.

This chain uses TRBV18 with TRBJ2-1; 11 positions agree with TRBD2. Losses at the gene ends were 4 bases for V and 8 bases for J; bases not matched to a gene: 4. The V gene's germline CDR1 is KGHSH and CDR2 LQKENI. The CDR3 loop spans 14 amino acids. This chain's CDR3 is CASSRNSGRDEQFF. CDR3 DNA sequence: TGTGCCAGCTCACGAAATAGCGGGAGGGATGAGCAGTTCTTC.

This chain connects TRBV3-1 to TRBJ2-7; D is uncertain. With 4 bases removed from V and 0 bases from J, the gap between germline ends came to 7 bases. CDR1 LGHDT and CDR2 YNNKEL come from the germline V gene (reference sequence). The CDR3 spans 13 residues. The CDR3 DNA reads as TGTGCCAGCAGCCCCCATGTCTCCTACGAGCAGTACTTC. This codes for CASSPHVSYEQYF.

V and J are TRBV5-1 and TRBJ1-2; 7 positions agree with TRBD1. Trimming at V came to 4 bases and at J to 1 base, leaving 7 bases not matched to a gene. Germline V CDR1 and CDR2: SGHRS, YFSETQ. There are 15 residues in the CDR3. The CDR3 here is CASSLEQGRNYGYTF. The CDR3 region has the DNA TGCGCCAGCAGCCTAGAACAGGGGCGTAACTATGGCTACACCTTC.

The chain links TRBV7-9 to TRBJ2-7; a possible D gene is TRBD1 (6 bases). This CDR3 contains 12 residues. V lost 5 bases to trimming and J lost 5 bases, with 10 bases between them. CDR1 and CDR2 (germline): SEHNR, FQNEAQ (reference sequence). The CDR3 spells CASSPNRDEQYF. The CDR3 nucleotides read TGTGCCAGCAGCCCGAACAGGGACGAGCAGTACTTC.

This clonotype was seen a handful of times. Compared with germline, one end of the junction differs, possibly owing to a read error. The genes are TRBV7-7 and TRBJ2-2, with TRBD1 matching 12 bases. CDR3 length: 15 amino acids. From germline, CDR1 is SSHAT and CDR2 FNYEAQ (reference sequence). The CDR3 loop reads CASSRDRGPTGELFF. CDR3 nucleotides: TGTGCTAGCAGCCGGGACAGGGGGCCCACCGGGGAGCTGTTTTTT.

This clonotype occurred many times. This CDR3 is CASSEDVRNQPQHF. In nucleotides, the CDR3 is TGTGCCAGCAGTGAAGACGTCAGAAATCAGCCCCAGCATTTT. The V gene is TRBV2, the J gene TRBJ1-5; D unclear. CDR1 SNHLY and CDR2 FYNNEI come from the germline V gene. The CDR3 totals 14 residues. The V end was cut by 1 base, the J end by 4 bases, with 8 bases between. The full variable domain, rest sourced from reference TRBV2 and TRBJ1-5, is EPEVTQTPSHQVTQMGQEVILRCVPISNHLYFYWYRQILGQKVEFLVSFYNNEISEKSEIFDDQFSVERPDGSNFTLKIRSTKLEDSAMYFCASSEDVRNQPQHFGDGTRLSIL.

The chain combines TRBV7-9 with TRBJ2-3; 8 bases fit TRBD2. The CDR3 runs to 18 residues. Germline values: CDR1 SEHNR, CDR2 FQNEAQ (reference sequence). Trimming cost V 2 bases and J 7 bases; bases outside gene matches: 17. The CDR3 region is CASSLPRGGGSLPYTQYF. In DNA form, the CDR3 reads TGTGCCAGCAGCTTACCCCGAGGCGGGGGGAGTCTCCCCTATACGCAGTATTTT.

In its sample, this clonotype was seen many times. V is TRBV6-5 and J is TRBJ1-2, with 8 bases aligning to TRBD1. Germline V lookup: CDR1 MNHEY, CDR2 SVGAGI. V trimming: 2 bases; J trimming: 6 bases; junction bases outside the gene matches: 2. CDR3 size: 13 residues. CDR3 residues: CASSYPGQDGYTF. The CDR3 nucleotides read TGTGCCAGCAGTTACCCGGGACAGGATGGCTACACCTTC.